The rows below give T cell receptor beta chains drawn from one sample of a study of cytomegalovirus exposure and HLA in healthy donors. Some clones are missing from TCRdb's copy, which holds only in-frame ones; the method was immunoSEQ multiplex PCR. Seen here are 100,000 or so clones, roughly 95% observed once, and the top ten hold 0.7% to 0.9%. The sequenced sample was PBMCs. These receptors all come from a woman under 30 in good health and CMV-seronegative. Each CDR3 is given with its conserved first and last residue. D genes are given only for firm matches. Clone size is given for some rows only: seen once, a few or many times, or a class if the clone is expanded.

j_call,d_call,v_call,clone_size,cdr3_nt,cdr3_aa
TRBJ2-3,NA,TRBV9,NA,TGTGCCAGCAGCGTAACAGGGCGCACAGATACGCAGTATTTT,CASSVTGRTDTQYF
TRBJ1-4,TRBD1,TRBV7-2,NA,TGTGCCAGCAGCTTAAGGGGGCCCGCGATGGATGAAAAACTGTTTTTT,CASSLRGPAMDEKLFF
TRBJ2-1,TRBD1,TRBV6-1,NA,TGTGCCAGCAGTGAAGGCCCGGACAGGGCGGTCTTC,CASSEGPDRAVF
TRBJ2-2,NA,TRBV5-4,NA,TGTGCCAGCAGCCCCCCAGGGAAAGGGCGGACCGGGGAGCTGTTTTTT,CASSPPGKGRTGELFF
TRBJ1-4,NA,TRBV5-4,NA,TGTGCCAGCAGCTTGGGTGGGGGCCTAATAGCTAATGAAAAACTGTTTTTT,CASSLGGGLIANEKLFF
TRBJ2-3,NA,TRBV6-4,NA,TGTGCCAGCAGTGAGAGTGGGACTAGCACAGATACGCAGTATTTT,CASSESGTSTDTQYF
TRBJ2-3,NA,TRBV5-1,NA,TGCGCCAGCAGCGTACAGGGAACTAGCACAGATACGCAGTATTTT,CASSVQGTSTDTQYF
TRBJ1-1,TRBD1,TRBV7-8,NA,TGTGCCAGCAGCCTCTCAGCTGACCGGACAGGGGGCCTGGCTTTCTTT,CASSLSADRTGGLAFF
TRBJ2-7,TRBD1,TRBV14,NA,TGTGCCAGCAGCCATCACAGGGGGGCCCTCCACGAGCAGTACTTC,CASSHHRGALHEQYF
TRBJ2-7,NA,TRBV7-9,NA,TGTGCCAGCAGCTTAGATAGCGGCGGAGGTTCCTACGAGCAGTACTTC,CASSLDSGGGSYEQYF
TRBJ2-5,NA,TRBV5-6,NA,TGTGCCAGCAGCTTCGTGGCAGGGCTTGGAGAGACCCAGTACTTC,CASSFVAGLGETQYF
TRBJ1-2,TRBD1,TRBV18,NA,TGTGCCAGCTCACCCTCGACAGGGGGCGGTGGCTATGGCTACACCTTC,CASSPSTGGGGYGYTF
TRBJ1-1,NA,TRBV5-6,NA,TGTGCCAGCAGCTTGGTGGTTCTCTCGAGGATGAACACTGAAGCTTTCTTT,CASSLVVLSRMNTEAFF
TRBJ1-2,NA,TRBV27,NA,TGTGCCAGCAGTTTGAGTCCGGGAAACTATGGCTACACCTTC,CASSLSPGNYGYTF
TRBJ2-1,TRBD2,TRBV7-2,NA,TGTGCCAGCAGTTCGACTAGCGGGGGCTACAATGAGCAGTTCTTC,CASSSTSGGYNEQFF
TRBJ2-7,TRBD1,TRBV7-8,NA,TGTGCCAGCAGCCCTGAAACAGGGGGCCAAGAGCAGTACTTC,CASSPETGGQEQYF
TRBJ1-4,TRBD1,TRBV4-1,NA,TGCGCCAGCAGCCAAGGGAGGACAGGGGGCGCGAATAATGAAAAACTGTTTTTT,CASSQGRTGGANNEKLFF
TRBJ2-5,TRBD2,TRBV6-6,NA,TGTGCCAGCAGTTACGCCCCTAGCGGGAGCCAAGAGACCCAGTACTTC,CASSYAPSGSQETQYF
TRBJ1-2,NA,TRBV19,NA,TGTGCCAGTAGTACCAGGGGCAACCCATCAAACTATGGCTACACCTTC,CASSTRGNPSNYGYTF
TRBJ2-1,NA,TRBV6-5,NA,TGTGCCAGCAGTACTCTAAACTTCTTGGATGAGCAGTTCTTC,CASSTLNFLDEQFF
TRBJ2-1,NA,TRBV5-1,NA,TGCGCCAGCAGCTTGGATTTGTTGGCTGAGCAGTTCTTC,CASSLDLLAEQFF
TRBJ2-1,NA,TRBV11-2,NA,TGTGCCAGCAGCTTAGGTATGAGCCCGGGAGAGCAGTTCTTC,CASSLGMSPGEQFF
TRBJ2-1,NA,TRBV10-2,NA,TGCGCCAGCAGTTTGGGCAGCAACTCCTACAATGAGCAGTTCTTC,CASSLGSNSYNEQFF
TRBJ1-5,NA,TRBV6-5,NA,TGTGCCAGCAGTCACGGTAGCAATCAGCCCCAGCATTTT,CASSHGSNQPQHF
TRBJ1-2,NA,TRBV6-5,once,TGTGCCAGCAGCAACGGGGGGAGGTCATCATATGGCTACACCTTC,CASSNGGRSSYGYTF
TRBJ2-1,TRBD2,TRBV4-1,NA,TGCGCCAGCAGCACACCGTGGGGTCCCCTGGGGGGGGAGCAGTTCTTC,CASSTPWGPLGGEQFF
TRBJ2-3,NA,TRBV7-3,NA,TGTGCCAGCAGCTTAATAGTCACAGATACGCAGTATTTT,CASSLIVTDTQYF
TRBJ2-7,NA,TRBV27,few,TGTGCCAGCAGTCAAATCCGGGGTGCCTACGAGCAGTACTTC,CASSQIRGAYEQYF
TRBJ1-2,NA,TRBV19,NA,TGTGCCAGTAGTATTAAGGGAGGAAGGTATGGCTACACCTTC,CASSIKGGRYGYTF
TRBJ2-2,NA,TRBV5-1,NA,TGCGCCAGCTCTCCGGGTAGAAACACCGGGGAGCTGTTTTTT,CASSPGRNTGELFF
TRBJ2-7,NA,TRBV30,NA,TGTGCCTGGAGTCGCTTCCTCAGGGTCGAGCAGTACTTC,CAWSRFLRVEQYF
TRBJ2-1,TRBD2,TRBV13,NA,TGTGCCAGCAGCTTAGAGGGCGGGGGAAGGAATGAGCAGTTCTTC,CASSLEGGGRNEQFF
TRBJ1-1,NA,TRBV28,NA,TGTGCCAGCAGTCCCGACAGAGAGAACACTGAAGCTTTCTTT,CASSPDRENTEAFF
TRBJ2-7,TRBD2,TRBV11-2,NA,TGTGCCAGCAGTATACCGGGACTAGCTATCGACGAGCAGTACTTC,CASSIPGLAIDEQYF
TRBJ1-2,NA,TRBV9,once,TGTGCCAGCAGCGTAGCCGAGGTCTATGGCTACACCTTC,CASSVAEVYGYTF
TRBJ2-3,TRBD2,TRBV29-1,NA,TGCAGCGGTAGCGGGAAAGGTACGCAGTATTTT,CSGSGKGTQYF
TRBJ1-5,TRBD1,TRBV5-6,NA,TGTGCCAGCAGCTTGGCCGGGACAGGGGATCAGCCCCAGCATTTT,CASSLAGTGDQPQHF
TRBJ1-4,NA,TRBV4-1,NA,TGCGCCAGCAGCCCGGGGACACTTGCTAATGAAAAACTGTTTTTT,CASSPGTLANEKLFF
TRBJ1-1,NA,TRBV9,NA,TGTGCCAGCAGCGTAGCTGACGGTGGGGTTCAGGGTGAAGCTTTCTTT,CASSVADGGVQGEAFF
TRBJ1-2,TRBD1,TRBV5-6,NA,TGTGCCAGCAGCTTTAGGTCAGGGGGAGGCTACACCTTC,CASSFRSGGGYTF
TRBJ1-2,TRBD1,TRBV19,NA,TGTGCCAGTAAAGTTAGGGCCGACAGGGTTGGTGACTATGGCTACACCTTC,CASKVRADRVGDYGYTF
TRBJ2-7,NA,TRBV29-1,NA,TGCAGCGTTGAGGAGGGAGGCGAGCAGTACTTC,CSVEEGGEQYF
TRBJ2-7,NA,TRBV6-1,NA,TGTGCCAGCAGGGACGGGGGGCTTTCCTACGAGCAGTACTTC,CASRDGGLSYEQYF
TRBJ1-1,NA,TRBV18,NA,TGTGCCAGCTCCGAACAGGGTGGCACTGAAGCTTTCTTT,CASSEQGGTEAFF
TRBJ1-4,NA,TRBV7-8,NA,TGTGCCAGCAGCTTACAGGGAAGTAGTGAAAAACTGTTTTTT,CASSLQGSSEKLFF
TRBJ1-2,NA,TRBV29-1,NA,TGCAGCGTTGTAATACAGGGCCACTATGGCTACACCTTC,CSVVIQGHYGYTF
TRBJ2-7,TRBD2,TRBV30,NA,TGTGCCTGGATTCCGCTCGCGGGAGGGCCTAAAAGATCCTACGAGCAGTACTTC,CAWIPLAGGPKRSYEQYF
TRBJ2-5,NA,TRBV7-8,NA,TGTGCCAGCAGCCGCGCGGGAGAGACCCAGTACTTC,CASSRAGETQYF
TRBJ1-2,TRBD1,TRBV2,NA,TGTGCCAGCAGTTCACAGGGGGCTGACGGCTACACCTTC,CASSSQGADGYTF